A selection of T cell receptor beta chains follows, all from one sample in a study of cytotoxic CD8 clonotypes in ibrutinib-treated CLL. The method was immunoSEQ multiplex PCR; TCRdb's version includes in-frame clones alone and lacks a portion of them. The sample has 250,000 to 350,000 clones, about 72% seen once. Source: PBMCs, taken at disease progression, from a patient treated with ibrutinib. These receptor sequences come from a human donor with chronic lymphocytic leukemia. CDR3s include the opening cysteine and the closing phenylalanine or tryptophan. The order of the fields is D gene, V gene, J gene, clone size, CDR3 DNA, CDR3 protein. The D gene is left open where the match is weak. Size values are once, few and many counts, or a class for expanded clones, and some rows have none.

D: NA
V: TRBV4-3
J: TRBJ2-3
size: NA
DNA: TGCGCCAGCAGCTTCGGTAGCACAGATACGCAGTATTTT
CDR3: CASSFGSTDTQYF

D: NA
V: TRBV2
J: TRBJ1-6
size: NA
DNA: TGTGCCAGCACAGGGGCAGAGACTAATTCACCCCTCCACTTT
CDR3: CASTGAETNSPLHF

D: NA
V: TRBV4-3
J: TRBJ2-2
size: once
DNA: TGCGCCAGCAGCCAAGAAGGGACTTTGAACACCGGGGAGCTGTTTTTT
CDR3: CASSQEGTLNTGELFF

D: TRBD1
V: TRBV29-1
J: TRBJ1-2
size: NA
DNA: TGCAGCGCATACAGGGGGCGCAGGTATGGCTACACCTTC
CDR3: CSAYRGRRYGYTF

D: NA
V: TRBV5-8
J: TRBJ2-7
size: once
DNA: TGTGCCAGCAGCCCGGACGGGGGTAGGGTGAACGAGCAGTACTTC
CDR3: CASSPDGGRVNEQYF

D: NA
V: TRBV10-3
J: TRBJ1-4
size: NA
DNA: TGTGCCATCAGTGATTCCAATAATGAAAAACTGTTTTTT
CDR3: CAISDSNNEKLFF

D: TRBD2
V: TRBV15
J: TRBJ2-1
size: NA
DNA: TGTGCCACCAGCACCGGGACTAGGGGGAATGAGCAGTTCTTC
CDR3: CATSTGTRGNEQFF

D: TRBD1
V: TRBV15
J: TRBJ1-2
size: few
DNA: TGTGCCACCAGCAGTGCAGGACAGGGCTATGGCTACACCTTC
CDR3: CATSSAGQGYGYTF

D: NA
V: TRBV29-1
J: TRBJ2-3
size: NA
DNA: TGCAGCACCATCGAAGATACGCAGTATTTT
CDR3: CSTIEDTQYF

D: TRBD1
V: TRBV7-2
J: TRBJ2-5
size: NA
DNA: TGTGCCAGCAGCTTAACGGACAGGGAGGAGACCCAGTACTTC
CDR3: CASSLTDREETQYF

D: NA
V: TRBV29-1
J: TRBJ1-2
size: few
DNA: TGCAGCGTTGAAATACGGAATGCTGGCTACACCTTC
CDR3: CSVEIRNAGYTF

D: NA
V: TRBV11-3
J: TRBJ2-5
size: NA
DNA: TGTGCCAGCAGCTTAGGGCAAAAGGGAGAGACCCAGTACTTC
CDR3: CASSLGQKGETQYF

D: NA
V: TRBV29-1
J: TRBJ2-1
size: NA
DNA: TGCAGCGTTGTACAAGGAGTGCGGGAGCAGTTCTTC
CDR3: CSVVQGVREQFF

D: TRBD2
V: TRBV29-1
J: TRBJ2-5
size: NA
DNA: TGCAGCGTTGACGGGGGGGGTTTGGCCCAGTACTTC
CDR3: CSVDGGGLAQYF

D: NA
V: TRBV13
J: TRBJ1-1
size: NA
DNA: TGTGCCAGCAGCTTACGTGATCTCAGGGACACTGAAGCTTTCTTT
CDR3: CASSLRDLRDTEAFF

D: NA
V: TRBV10-3
J: TRBJ2-2
size: NA
DNA: TGTGCCATCAAAGGGACGGCGGCCGCCGGGGAGCTGTTTTTT
CDR3: CAIKGTAAAGELFF

D: NA
V: TRBV27
J: TRBJ1-5
size: NA
DNA: TGTGCCAGCAGTCCCCAGGGAACAAGCAGCAATCAGCCCCAGCATTTT
CDR3: CASSPQGTSSNQPQHF

D: TRBD2
V: TRBV10-3
J: TRBJ2-3
size: NA
DNA: TGTGCCACCCTGCCCCAACTAGCGGGCAGCACAGATACGCAGTATTTT
CDR3: CATLPQLAGSTDTQYF

D: TRBD1
V: TRBV10-3
J: TRBJ1-5
size: NA
DNA: TGTGCCATCTGGCAGGGGGATAGCAATCAGCCCCAGCATTTT
CDR3: CAIWQGDSNQPQHF

D: NA
V: TRBV7-8
J: TRBJ2-3
size: once
DNA: TGTGCCAGCAGCTTAGTAGTCCCGACTCGATTCGATACGCAGTATTTT
CDR3: CASSLVVPTRFDTQYF

D: NA
V: TRBV2
J: TRBJ1-6
size: few
DNA: TGTGCCAGGAGGAACAGGGAAGAGAATTCACCCCTCCACTTT
CDR3: CARRNREENSPLHF

D: NA
V: TRBV7-3
J: TRBJ2-2
size: once
DNA: TGTGCCAGCAGCCCGAGGGGGACTCTAGTCACCGGGGAGCTGTTTTTT
CDR3: CASSPRGTLVTGELFF

D: NA
V: TRBV18
J: TRBJ2-5
size: NA
DNA: TGTGCCAGCTCAGACAAAGAGACCCAGTACTTC
CDR3: CASSDKETQYF

D: TRBD2
V: TRBV7-6
J: TRBJ2-5
size: once
DNA: TGTGCCAGCAGCTTAATGGGAGGGACTCAAGAGACCCAGTACTTC
CDR3: CASSLMGGTQETQYF

D: TRBD2
V: TRBV7-3
J: TRBJ2-3
size: few
DNA: TGTGCCAGCAGCTGGACAAGCGGGAGGGGTACAAGGACGCAGTATTTT
CDR3: CASSWTSGRGTRTQYF

D: NA
V: TRBV7-9
J: TRBJ2-2
size: NA
DNA: TGTGCCAGCGAAGGGAGCACCGGGGAGCTGTTTTTT
CDR3: CASEGSTGELFF

D: NA
V: TRBV28
J: TRBJ1-2
size: NA
DNA: TGTGCCAGCAGTTCGTCGGGATTCTATGGCTACACCTTC
CDR3: CASSSSGFYGYTF